The source of this T cell receptor (beta chain) is a study of T cells in tumors after PD-1 blockade. About the study: Some patients also took daily vismodegib 150 mg during anti-PD-1 treatment.

Clones were sequenced by immunoSEQ multiplex PCR, and TCRdb holds only the in-frame ones, with some missing. Seen here are fewer than 3,000 clones, approximately 71% observed once, and the top ten hold approximately 12%. Study-wide findings and caveats: Peripheral recruitment is suggested, as some novel exhausted tumor clones were in pre-treatment blood.

Comments on this clone: What it recognizes is unknown.

This clonotype was sampled from a human donor with basal cell carcinoma. Sample: tumor tissue, taken after anti-PD-1 treatment.

This chain's CDR3 is CASSPPRFAGELFF. CDR3 in DNA: TGTGCCAGCTCACCACCGAGGTTCGCCGGGGAGCTGTTTTTT. V gene TRBV18 combines with J gene TRBJ2-2; D gene ambiguous. V was trimmed by 0 bases and J by 6 bases, leaving 8 bases between them. Germline CDR1 reads KGHSH; CDR2 reads LQKENI. This CDR3 is 14 amino acids long.